These 2 T cell receptor beta chains were sequenced from one sample in a study of blood T cell repertoires in COVID-19. Clones were sequenced by immunoSEQ multiplex PCR, and TCRdb holds only the in-frame ones, with some missing. There are approximately 110,000 clones in the sample; roughly 74% occur only once, and 4.5% to 6% lies in the top ten. Material for sequencing was peripheral blood. These receptors were taken from a man older than 75 with COVID-19, enrolled during active disease.

In DNA, the CDR3 is TGTGCCAGCAGCTCCCGACAGGGCGATGGCTACACCTTC. This codes for CASSSRQGDGYTF. The chain has TRBV7-3 and TRBJ1-2; the match to TRBD1 covers 7 bases. Germline CDR1 reads SGHTA; CDR2 reads FQGTGA. The CDR3 consists of 13 residues. Trimming at V came to 4 bases and at J to 6 bases, leaving 5 bases not matched to a gene.

The chain employs TRBV27 and TRBJ2-7, with D unclear. V lost 4 bases to trimming and J lost 2 bases, with 12 bases between them. CDR3 length: 14 residues. CDR1 and CDR2 (germline): MNHEY, SMNVEV (reference sequence). CDR3 sequence reads: CASSSPLRPYEQYF. For the CDR3, the DNA is TGTGCCAGCAGTTCCCCCTTGAGGCCCTACGAGCAGTACTTC.